The next 2 T cell receptor beta chains were all read from a single sample in a study of regulatory T cells in long-lasting Graves disease. As to time point: persistent/refractory GD, antithyroid drugs over 5 years with positive TRAb. After RNA was extracted from PBMCs, the TCR library was made from it. The TCR beta library used iRepertoire HTBI primers with Arm-PCR amplification of CDR3. MiXCR, applied by TCRdb to the multiplex PCR reads, yields one record per CDR3 protein. The sample lists approximately 400,000 distinct CDR3 sequences, roughly 20% seen once, with about 20% in the top ten. The starting material was peripheral blood mononuclear cells (PBMCs), obtained when the disease was refractory, from a patient treated with antithyroid drugs. These receptors were collected from a female donor with Graves disease.

This clonotype was picked up a small number of times. J is TRBJ2-7 and V is TRBV7-2, with TRBD2 matching 9 bases. Germline lookup yields CDR1 SGHTA and CDR2 FQGNSA. The CDR3 is 15 amino acids. Trimming removed 3 bases from V and 2 bases from J; junction bases left unmatched: 5. The CDR3: CASSFVASGTYEQYF. The CDR3 region has the DNA TGTGCCAGCAGCTTTGTCGCTAGCGGGACCTACGAGCAGTACTTC.

This clonotype was detected many times. This chain links TRBV2 with TRBJ2-5, with 12 bases aligning to TRBD2. The CDR3 covers 15 residues. The junction had 6 bases not matched to a gene; V was cut back by 5 bases and J by 5 bases. The V gene's germline CDR1 is SNHLY and CDR2 FYNNEI. CDR3 residues: CASSLLAGGVETQYF. The CDR3 nucleotides are TGTGCCAGCAGTTTGCTAGCGGGAGGGGTTGAGACCCAGTACTTC.